The source of this TCR beta chain is a study of cytotoxic CD8 clonotypes in ibrutinib-treated CLL. Target depth was 1 in 200,000 to 1 in 1 million T cells, about 10x per clonotype. Produced via immunoSEQ multiplex PCR; TCRdb's table is partial and in-frame only. Found here are around 29,000 clones, 55% to 70% of them singletons; the top ten hold 45% to 65%. This clone has a single count. The ends were cut back, 3 bases at V and 7 bases at J, with 6 bases in the middle. Germline V gene sequence: CDR1 MNHEY, CDR2 SMNVEV (reference sequence). The CDR3 is made up of 12 amino acids. The starting material was PBMCs, obtained after 24 months of ibrutinib treatment. The J gene is TRBJ2-2, the V gene TRBV27; D perhaps matches TRBD1 (5 bases). This TCR derives from a human donor with chronic lymphocytic leukemia. CDR3 loop: CASSFRGGELFF. The CDR3 nucleotides are TGTGCCAGCAGTTTTAGGGGCGGGGAGCTGTTTTTT.